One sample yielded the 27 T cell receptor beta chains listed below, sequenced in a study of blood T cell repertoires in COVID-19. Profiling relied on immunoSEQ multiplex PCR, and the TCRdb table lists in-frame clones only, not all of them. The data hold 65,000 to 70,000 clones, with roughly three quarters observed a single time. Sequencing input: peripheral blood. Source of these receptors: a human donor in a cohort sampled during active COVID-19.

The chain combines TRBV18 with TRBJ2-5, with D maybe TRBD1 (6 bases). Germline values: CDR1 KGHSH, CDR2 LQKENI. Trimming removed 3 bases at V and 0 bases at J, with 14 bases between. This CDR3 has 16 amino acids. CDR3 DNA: TGTGCCAGCTCACCCGGGCAGGGGATATACCAAGAGACCCAGTACTTC. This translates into CASSPGQGIYQETQYF.

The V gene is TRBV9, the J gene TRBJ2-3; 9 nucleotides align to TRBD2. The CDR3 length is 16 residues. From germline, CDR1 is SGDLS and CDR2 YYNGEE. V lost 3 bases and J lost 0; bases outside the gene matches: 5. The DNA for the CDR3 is TGTGCCAGCAGCGGTAGCGGGGGAGGAAGCACAGATACGCAGTATTTT. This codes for CASSGSGGGSTDTQYF.

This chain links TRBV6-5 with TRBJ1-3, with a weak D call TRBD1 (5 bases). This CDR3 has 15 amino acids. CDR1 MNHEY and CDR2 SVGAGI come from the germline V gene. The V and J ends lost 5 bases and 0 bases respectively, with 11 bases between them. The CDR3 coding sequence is TGTGCCAGCAGTACGGGACTTTCCTCTGGAAACACCATATATTTT. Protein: CASSTGLSSGNTIYF.

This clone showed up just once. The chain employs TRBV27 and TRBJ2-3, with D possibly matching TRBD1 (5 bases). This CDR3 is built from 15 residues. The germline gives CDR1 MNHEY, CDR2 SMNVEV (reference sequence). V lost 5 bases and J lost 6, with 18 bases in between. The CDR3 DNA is TGTGCCAGCAGTCCACTTTTTAGTAAGGGGGATACGCAGTATTTT. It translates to CASSPLFSKGDTQYF.

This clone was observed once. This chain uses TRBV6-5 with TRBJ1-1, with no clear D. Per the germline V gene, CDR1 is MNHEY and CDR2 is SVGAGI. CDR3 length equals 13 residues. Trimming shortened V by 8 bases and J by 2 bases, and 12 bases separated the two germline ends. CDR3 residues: CASRGIHNTEAFF. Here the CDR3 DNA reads TGTGCCAGCCGGGGAATACACAACACTGAAGCTTTCTTT.

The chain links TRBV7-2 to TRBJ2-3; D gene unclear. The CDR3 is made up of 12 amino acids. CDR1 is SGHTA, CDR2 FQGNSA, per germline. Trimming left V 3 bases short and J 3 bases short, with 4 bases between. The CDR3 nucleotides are TGTGCCAGCAGCTTGCAGACAGATACGCAGTATTTT. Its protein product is CASSLQTDTQYF.

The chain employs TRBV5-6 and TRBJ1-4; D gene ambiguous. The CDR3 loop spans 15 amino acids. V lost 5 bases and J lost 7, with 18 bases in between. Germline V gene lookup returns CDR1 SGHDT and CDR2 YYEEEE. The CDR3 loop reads CASSLGGGLGEKLFF. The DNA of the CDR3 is TGTGCCAGCAGTCTTGGAGGAGGGCTTGGTGAAAAACTGTTTTTT. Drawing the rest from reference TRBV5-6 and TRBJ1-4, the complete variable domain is DAGVTQSPTHLIKTRGQQVTLRCSPKSGHDTVSWYQQALGQGPQFIFQYYEEEERQRGNFPDRFSGHQFPNYSSELNVNALLLGDSALYLCASSLGGGLGEKLFFGSGTQLSVL.

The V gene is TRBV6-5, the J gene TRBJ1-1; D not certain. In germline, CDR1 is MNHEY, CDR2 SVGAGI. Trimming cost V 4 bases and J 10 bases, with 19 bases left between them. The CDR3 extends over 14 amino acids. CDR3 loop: CASSSLTPRGGAFF. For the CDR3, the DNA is TGTGCCAGCAGTTCCCTGACTCCACGCGGCGGAGCTTTCTTT.

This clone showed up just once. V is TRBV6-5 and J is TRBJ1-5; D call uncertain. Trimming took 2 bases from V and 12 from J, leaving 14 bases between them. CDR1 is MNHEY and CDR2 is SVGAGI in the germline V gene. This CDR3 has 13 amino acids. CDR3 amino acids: CASSYGEGSYQHF. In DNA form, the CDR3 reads TGTGCCAGCAGTTACGGCGAGGGAAGTTACCAGCATTTT.

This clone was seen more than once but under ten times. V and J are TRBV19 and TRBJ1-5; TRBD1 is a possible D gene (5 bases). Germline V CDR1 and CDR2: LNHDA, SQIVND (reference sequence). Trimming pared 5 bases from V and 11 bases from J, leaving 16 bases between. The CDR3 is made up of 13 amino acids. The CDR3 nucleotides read TGTGCCAGTAGTCCCCCACATGGGGGGGCCCAGCATTTT. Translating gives CASSPPHGGAQHF. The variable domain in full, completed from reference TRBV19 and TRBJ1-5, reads DGGITQSPKYLFRKEGQNVTLSCEQNLNHDAMYWYRQDPGQGLRLIYYSQIVNDFQKGDIAEGYSVSREKKESFPLTVTSAQKNPTAFYLCASSPPHGGAQHFGDGTRLSIL.

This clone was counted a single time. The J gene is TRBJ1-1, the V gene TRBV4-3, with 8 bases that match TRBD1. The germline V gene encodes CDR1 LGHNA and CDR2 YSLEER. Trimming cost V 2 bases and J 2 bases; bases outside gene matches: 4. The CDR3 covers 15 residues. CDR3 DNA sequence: TGCGCCAGCAGCCAATCCGGGACAGGAAACACTGAAGCTTTCTTT. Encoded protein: CASSQSGTGNTEAFF.

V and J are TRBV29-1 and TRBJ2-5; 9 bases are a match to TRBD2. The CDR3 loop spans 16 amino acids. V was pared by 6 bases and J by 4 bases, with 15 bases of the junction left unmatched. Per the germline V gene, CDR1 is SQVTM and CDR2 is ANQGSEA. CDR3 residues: CSVAGGAQQVRETQYF. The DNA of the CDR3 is TGCAGCGTGGCGGGGGGGGCCCAGCAGGTCCGAGAGACCCAGTACTTC. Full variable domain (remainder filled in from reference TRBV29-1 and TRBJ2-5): SAVISQKPSRDICQRGTSLTIQCQVDSQVTMMFWYRQQPGQSLTLIATANQGSEATYESGFVIDKFPISRPNLTFSTLTVSNMSPEDSSIYLCSVAGGAQQVRETQYFGPGTRLLVL.

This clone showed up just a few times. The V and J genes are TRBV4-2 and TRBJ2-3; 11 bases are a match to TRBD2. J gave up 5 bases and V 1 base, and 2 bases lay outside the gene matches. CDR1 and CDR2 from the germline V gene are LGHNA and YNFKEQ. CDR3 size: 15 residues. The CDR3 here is CASSQGLAGGDTQYF. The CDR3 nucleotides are TGTGCCAGCAGCCAAGGGCTAGCGGGAGGAGATACGCAGTATTTT.

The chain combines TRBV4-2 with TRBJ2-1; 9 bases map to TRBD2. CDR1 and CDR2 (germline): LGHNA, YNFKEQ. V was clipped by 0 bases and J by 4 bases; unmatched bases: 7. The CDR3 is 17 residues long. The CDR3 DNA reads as TGTGCCAGCAGCCAAGATCTTGAGACTAGCGGTTACAATGAGCAGTTCTTC. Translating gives CASSQDLETSGYNEQFF.

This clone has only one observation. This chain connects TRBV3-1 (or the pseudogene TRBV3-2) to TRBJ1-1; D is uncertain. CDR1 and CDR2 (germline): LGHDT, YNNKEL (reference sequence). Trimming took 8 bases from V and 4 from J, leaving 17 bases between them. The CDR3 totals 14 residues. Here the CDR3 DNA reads TGTGCCAGCCAGCAAGCGGTTAAAGGCACTGAAGCTTTCTTT. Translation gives CASQQAVKGTEAFF.

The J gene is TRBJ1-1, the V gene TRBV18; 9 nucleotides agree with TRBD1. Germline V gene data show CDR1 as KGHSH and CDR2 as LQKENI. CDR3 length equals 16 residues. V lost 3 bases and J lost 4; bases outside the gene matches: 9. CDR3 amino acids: CASSPRTGARGTEAFF. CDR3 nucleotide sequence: TGTGCCAGCTCACCGAGGACAGGGGCCCGGGGCACTGAAGCTTTCTTT. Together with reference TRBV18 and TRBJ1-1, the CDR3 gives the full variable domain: NAGVMQNPRHLVRRRGQEARLRCSPMKGHSHVYWYRQLPEEGLKFMVYLQKENIIDESGMPKERFSAEFPKEGPSILRIQQVVRGDSAAYFCASSPRTGARGTEAFFGQGTRLTVV.

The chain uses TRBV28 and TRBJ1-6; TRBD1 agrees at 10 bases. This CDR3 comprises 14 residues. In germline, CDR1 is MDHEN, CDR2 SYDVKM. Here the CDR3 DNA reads TGTGTCTCCGGGAGCGGGACAGGGGCCTCACCCCTCCACTTT. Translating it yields CVSGSGTGASPLHF.

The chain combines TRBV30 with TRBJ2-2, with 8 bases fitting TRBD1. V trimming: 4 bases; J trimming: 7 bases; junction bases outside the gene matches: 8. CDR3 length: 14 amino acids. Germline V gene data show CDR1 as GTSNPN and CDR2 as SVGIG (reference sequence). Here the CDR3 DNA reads TGTGCCTGGACTCTGACAGGGGAGGACGGGGAGCTGTTTTTT. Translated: CAWTLTGEDGELFF.

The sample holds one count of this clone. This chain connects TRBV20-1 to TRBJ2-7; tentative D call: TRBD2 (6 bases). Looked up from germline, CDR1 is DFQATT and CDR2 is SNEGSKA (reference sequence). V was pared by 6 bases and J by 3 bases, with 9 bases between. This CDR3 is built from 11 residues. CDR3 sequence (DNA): TGCAGTGCCGAGGGACTCTACGAGCAGTACTTC. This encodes CSAEGLYEQYF.

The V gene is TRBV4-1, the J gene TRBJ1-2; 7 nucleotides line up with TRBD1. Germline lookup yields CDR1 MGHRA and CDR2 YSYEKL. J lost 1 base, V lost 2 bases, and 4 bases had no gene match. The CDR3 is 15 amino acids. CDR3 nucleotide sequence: TGCGCCAGCAGCCAACCAGACAGGGTTAACTATGGCTACACCTTC. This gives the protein CASSQPDRVNYGYTF.

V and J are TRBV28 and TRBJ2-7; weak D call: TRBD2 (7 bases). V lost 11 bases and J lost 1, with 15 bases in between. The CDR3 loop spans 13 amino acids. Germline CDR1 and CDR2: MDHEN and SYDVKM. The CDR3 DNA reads TGTGCCGTACACGGGGGGCATTCCTACGAGCAGTACTTC. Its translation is CAVHGGHSYEQYF.

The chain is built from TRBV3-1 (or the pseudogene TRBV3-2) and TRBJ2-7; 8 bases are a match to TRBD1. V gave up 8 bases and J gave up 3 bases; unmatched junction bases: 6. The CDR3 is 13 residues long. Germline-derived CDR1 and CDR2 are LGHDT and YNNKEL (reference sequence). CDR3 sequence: CASGHRGYYEQYF. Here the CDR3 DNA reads TGTGCCAGCGGACACAGGGGGTACTACGAGCAGTACTTC.

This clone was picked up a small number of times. The CDR3 nucleotides read TGTGCCAGCAGCTGGTTCGGGACAGACCATGGCTACACCTTC. It specifies CASSWFGTDHGYTF. The chain carries TRBV5-6 and TRBJ1-2, with 7 nucleotides matching TRBD1. Per the germline V gene, CDR1 is SGHDT and CDR2 is YYEEEE. V was pared by 3 bases and J by 6 bases, with 8 bases of the junction left unmatched. This CDR3 is built from 14 residues.

CDR3 DNA: TGTGCCAGCAGTGGAGGGCAACGGAATAGCAATCAGCCCCAGCATTTT. Its protein is CASSGGQRNSNQPQHF. The J gene is TRBJ1-5, the V gene TRBV2; D remains ambiguous. Germline lookup yields CDR1 SNHLY and CDR2 FYNNEI. Trimming took off 4 bases at V and 0 bases at J, with 13 bases between the two ends. The CDR3 extends over 16 amino acids.

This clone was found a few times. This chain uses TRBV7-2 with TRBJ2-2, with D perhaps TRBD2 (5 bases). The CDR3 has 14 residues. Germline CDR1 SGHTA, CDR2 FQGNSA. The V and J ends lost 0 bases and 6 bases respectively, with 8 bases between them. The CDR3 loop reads CASSLAKAAGELFF. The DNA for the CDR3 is TGTGCCAGCAGCTTAGCAAAAGCGGCCGGGGAGCTGTTTTTT. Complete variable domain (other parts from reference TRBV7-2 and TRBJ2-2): GAGVSQSPSNKVTEKGKDVELRCDPISGHTALYWYRQSLGQGLEFLIYFQGNSAPDKSGLPSDRFSAERTGGSVSTLTIQRTQQEDSAVYLCASSLAKAAGELFFGEGSRLTVL.

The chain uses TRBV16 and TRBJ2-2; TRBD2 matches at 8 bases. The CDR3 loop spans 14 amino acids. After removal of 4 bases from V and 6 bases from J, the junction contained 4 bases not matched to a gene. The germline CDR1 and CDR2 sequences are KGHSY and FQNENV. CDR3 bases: TGTGCCAGCAGCCGTATGACTAGCGCCGGGGAGCTGTTTTTT. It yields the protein CASSRMTSAGELFF.

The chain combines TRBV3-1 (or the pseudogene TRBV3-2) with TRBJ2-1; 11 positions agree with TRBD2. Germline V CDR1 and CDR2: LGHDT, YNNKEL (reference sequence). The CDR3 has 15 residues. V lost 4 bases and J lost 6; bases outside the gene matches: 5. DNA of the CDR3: TGTGCCAGCAGCCTCTGGACTAGCGGGCTCAATGAGCAGTTCTTC. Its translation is CASSLWTSGLNEQFF.